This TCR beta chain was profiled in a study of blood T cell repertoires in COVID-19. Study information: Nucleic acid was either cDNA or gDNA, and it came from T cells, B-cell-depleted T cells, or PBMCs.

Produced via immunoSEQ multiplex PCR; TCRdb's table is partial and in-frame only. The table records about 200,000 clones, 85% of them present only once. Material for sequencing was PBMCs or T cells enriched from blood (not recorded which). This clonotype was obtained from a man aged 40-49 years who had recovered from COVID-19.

The CDR3, as DNA: TGCGCCAGCAGCTTGGGGGAACTAGCGGGAGTGAGGTACGAGCAGTACTTC. This codes for CASSLGELAGVRYEQYF. The chain uses TRBV5-1 and TRBJ2-7; 11 bases line up with TRBD2. The CDR3 has 17 residues. Germline CDR1 and CDR2: SGHRS and YFSETQ. Trimming removed 0 bases from V and 4 bases from J; junction bases left unmatched: 9.